In its sample, the clone carrying this T cell receptor beta chain was seen many times. The target antigen is unknown. Researchers made TCR beta libraries by using iRepertoire HTBI primers and running Arm-PCR on CDR3 regions. TCRdb re-called the multiplex PCR reads with MiXCR, one entry per CDR3 protein. The sample has around 450,000 distinct CDR3 sequences, about 22% seen once. This specimen comes from a study of regulatory T cells in long-lasting Graves disease. The CDR3 length is 14 residues. Germline values: CDR1 DFQATT, CDR2 SNEGSKA (reference sequence). Trimming pared 0 bases from V and 8 bases from J, leaving 14 bases between. Study findings and constraints: Having only a small sample size may have limited accuracy. Among samples with persistent disease, TRBV28, TRBJ1-2 and TRBJ2-5 were favored.

The time point was: persistent/refractory GD, antithyroid drugs over 5 years with positive TRAb. PBMCs were the source of the RNA used for TCR sequencing. Sample: peripheral blood mononuclear cells (PBMCs), taken when the disease was refractory, from a patient treated with antithyroid drugs. V is TRBV20-1 and J is TRBJ1-5; no clear D gene. The origin of this receptor is a female donor with Graves disease. CDR3 protein: CSARDQAERKPQHF. For the CDR3, the DNA is TGCAGTGCTAGAGATCAAGCAGAGCGGAAGCCCCAGCATTTT.